This TCR beta chain comes out of a study of cytomegalovirus exposure and HLA in healthy donors. The study ran its PCR with 60 Vbeta and 13 Jbeta primers. The data were produced by immunoSEQ multiplex PCR, yet TCRdb's version contains in-frame clones alone and is incomplete. The table has 150,000 to 200,000 clones, approximately 84% seen once; the top ten hold around 0.21%. CDR1 and CDR2 (germline): PRHDT, FYEKMQ (reference sequence). CDR3 length: 15 residues. V lost 1 base and J lost 6; bases outside the gene matches: 7. This clone turned up a few times. The antigen remains undetermined. Findings and caveats of the study: Most sequenced TCRs were rare (though some public TCRs occurred in many donors). Researchers reportedly found TCR beta sequences accurately predicted most subjects' HLA-A and HLA-B alleles. A missense DCLRE1C variant was associated with V- and J-gene trimming of TCR beta chains in a later analysis, and an independent cohort replicated the association. Likely technical artifact: a cluster of highly shared sequence variants.

This sequence originates from a girl in the first two years of life in good health and CMV-seronegative. Material: PBMCs. The rearrangement uses TRBV13 and TRBJ1-2; TRBD1 matches at 8 bases. The CDR3 DNA follows: TGTGCCAGCAGCTTAGTGGACAGGGCGGGTAATGGCTACACCTTC. Translating gives CASSLVDRAGNGYTF. Full variable domain (rest looked up from reference TRBV13 and TRBJ1-2): AAGVIQSPRHLIKEKRETATLKCYPIPRHDTVYWYQQGPGQDPQFLISFYEKMQSDKGSIPDRFSAQQFSDYHSELNMSSLELGDSALYFCASSLVDRAGNGYTFGSGTRLTVV.